What follows are 18 T cell receptor beta chains derived from one specimen sequenced in a study of blood T cell repertoires in COVID-19. Measured with immunoSEQ multiplex PCR; TCRdb has only the in-frame clones, and not every one. The table includes approximately 300,000 clones, approximately 90% detected once. The sample was peripheral blood. The receptor set was obtained from a man aged 40-49 years with acute or convalescent COVID-19.

The CDR3 region is CASSLVGQGDGEQFF. The CDR3 nucleotides are TGCGCCAGCAGTTTAGTGGGACAGGGGGACGGTGAGCAGTTCTTC. The genes are TRBV10-1 and TRBJ2-1; TRBD1 matches at 11 bases. Germline values: CDR1 WNHNN, CDR2 SYGVQD (reference sequence). V shed 5 bases, J shed 9 bases, and the junction held 9 bases outside the gene matches. This CDR3 has 15 residues.

The chain employs TRBV18 and TRBJ2-2; 9 bases align to TRBD1. Germline V lookup: CDR1 KGHSH, CDR2 LQKENI. The CDR3 has 14 residues. Trimming at V came to 5 bases and at J to 3 bases, leaving 1 base not matched to a gene. CDR3: CASSGQGYTGELFF. Here the CDR3 DNA reads TGTGCCAGCTCAGGACAGGGGTACACCGGGGAGCTGTTTTTT.

The rearrangement links TRBV11-2 to TRBJ1-1; D not certain. V was shortened by 1 base and J by 5 bases, with 5 bases between the two germline ends. CDR1 is SGHAT, CDR2 FQNNGV, per germline. The CDR3 spans 12 residues. The CDR3 spells CASSLVKTEAFF. The CDR3 coding sequence is TGTGCCAGCAGCTTAGTTAAAACTGAAGCTTTCTTT.

The chain employs TRBV3-1 (or the pseudogene TRBV3-2) and TRBJ1-2, with D unresolved. The CDR3 totals 14 residues. V was shortened by 4 bases and J by 2 bases, with 11 bases between the two germline ends. Germline V gene sequence: CDR1 LGHDT, CDR2 YNNKEL (reference sequence). This CDR3 is CASSRWTGNYGYTF. The DNA for the CDR3 is TGTGCCAGCAGCCGTTGGACTGGGAACTATGGCTACACCTTC.

This clone was detected once. The V gene is TRBV7-2, the J gene TRBJ1-5; a weak D match, TRBD1 (6 bases). Per germline, CDR1 SGHTA and CDR2 FQGNSA. CDR3 length: 14 amino acids. Trimming pared 5 bases from V and 7 bases from J, leaving 15 bases between. The DNA of the CDR3 is TGTGCCAGCAGCGTGCGGGGGGCAGGGCAGCCCCAGCATTTT. Its protein is CASSVRGAGQPQHF.

The V and J genes are TRBV30 and TRBJ1-3; a weak D match, TRBD1 (5 bases). Germline V gene data show CDR1 as GTSNPN and CDR2 as SVGIG (reference sequence). The CDR3 loop spans 15 amino acids. Deletions cut 3 bases from V and 3 bases from J, with 15 bases between. The CDR3 nucleotides read TGTGCCTGGAGGGACCCGGACGGACATGGAAACACCATATATTTT. As protein: CAWRDPDGHGNTIYF.

The sample holds a few counts of this clone. The rearrangement links TRBV5-5 to TRBJ2-1; D call uncertain. V lost 4 bases and J 4 bases, leaving 9 bases between the germline ends. Per the germline V gene, CDR1 is SGHKS and CDR2 is YYEKEE (reference sequence). The CDR3 has 13 residues. The CDR3 loop is CASSGTVYNEQFF. CDR3 DNA: TGTGCCAGCAGCGGAACAGTATACAATGAGCAGTTCTTC.

The chain couples TRBV11-2 to TRBJ2-7, with D tentatively TRBD2 (7 bases). The CDR3 is 13 residues long. Germline CDR1 reads SGHAT; CDR2 reads FQNNGV. Trimming left V 3 bases short and J 4 bases short, with 10 bases between. CDR3 amino acids: CASSLGGRYEQYF. For the CDR3, the DNA is TGTGCCAGCAGCTTGGGGGGGCGATACGAGCAGTACTTC.

The chain joins TRBV6-2 or TRBV6-3 to TRBJ1-4; D is unresolved. Per germline, CDR1 MNHEY and CDR2 SVGEGT. V lost 5 bases and J lost 10, with 17 bases in between. The CDR3 extends over 14 amino acids. The CDR3 reads CASSPRTDPGKLFF. CDR3 in DNA: TGTGCCAGCAGTCCACGGACTGACCCTGGAAAACTGTTTTTT.

V is TRBV14 and J is TRBJ2-5, with D possibly matching TRBD1 (6 bases). V was cut by 4 bases and J by 7 bases, with 13 bases left in between. This CDR3 has 13 residues. Germline lookup yields CDR1 SGHDN and CDR2 FVKESK. In DNA, the CDR3 is TGTGCCAGCAGCCTTAATAGGGGGAGGACCCAGTACTTC. Protein product: CASSLNRGRTQYF.

The chain has TRBV6-5 and TRBJ1-4; D perhaps matches TRBD1 (5 bases). The CDR3 spans 15 residues. V was clipped by 5 bases and J by 4 bases, with 14 bases between them. CDR1 MNHEY and CDR2 SVGAGI come from the germline V gene. The CDR3 protein is CASSQPRQYNEKLFF. The CDR3 DNA reads TGTGCCAGCAGTCAACCGAGACAGTATAATGAAAAACTGTTTTTT.

The chain carries TRBV20-1 and TRBJ1-2; 8 bases agree with TRBD1. Germline V gene lookup returns CDR1 DFQATT and CDR2 SNEGSKA (reference sequence). The CDR3 totals 16 residues. The junction had 9 bases not matched to a gene; V was cut back by 3 bases and J by 0 bases. Written as DNA, the CDR3 is TGCAGTGCTAGTTCCCGGGACAGGAGAACTAACTATGGCTACACCTTC. The encoded protein is CSASSRDRRTNYGYTF.

The chain uses TRBV5-1 and TRBJ2-5, with D unclear. CDR3 length: 15 amino acids. Trimming took off 3 bases at V and 0 bases at J, with 12 bases between the two ends. Germline CDR1 is SGHRS and CDR2 is YFSETQ. CDR3 DNA: TGCGCCAGCAGCTCCGCCCCAGGTCACCAAGAGACCCAGTACTTC. Protein sequence: CASSSAPGHQETQYF.

This chain connects TRBV6-5 to TRBJ1-6; D might be TRBD1 (5 bases). From germline, CDR1 is MNHEY and CDR2 SVGAGI. The CDR3 has 15 amino acids. V lost 5 bases, J lost 2 bases, and 10 bases lay in between. The CDR3 coding sequence is TGTGCCAGCAGTCCCCGGGGGGCCTATAATTCACCCCTCCACTTT. It codes for CASSPRGAYNSPLHF.

This clone came up once. The rearrangement links TRBV4-1 to TRBJ1-1, with 8 bases that match TRBD1. The ends lost 2 bases at V and 1 base at J; junction bases unmatched: 3. Germline loops: CDR1 MGHRA, CDR2 YSYEKL. CDR3 length: 15 amino acids. CDR3 in DNA: TGCGCCAGCAGCCAACAAGACAGGGGGAACACTGAAGCTTTCTTT. Translation gives CASSQQDRGNTEAFF.

The V gene is TRBV7-9, the J gene TRBJ1-2; D not certain. V gave up 5 bases and J gave up 13 bases, with 14 bases separating them. Germline V gene sequence: CDR1 SEHNR, CDR2 FQNEAQ (reference sequence). The CDR3 loop spans 11 amino acids. CDR3 sequence (DNA): TGTGCCAGCAGCCTTTACCGGGGAACCACCTTC. It codes for CASSLYRGTTF.

As DNA, the CDR3 is TGTGCCAGCAGCTTAGCGAAAGTCGGTGGTGGCTACACCTTC. Its protein product is CASSLAKVGGGYTF. The chain links TRBV7-8 to TRBJ1-2, with unresolved D. Trimming removed 0 bases from V and 7 bases from J, with 12 bases in between. Germline loops: CDR1 SGHVS, CDR2 FQNEAQ. CDR3 length: 14 amino acids. The full variable domain, in which reference TRBV7-8 and TRBJ1-2 provide the parts outside the CDR3, is GAGVSQSPRYKVAKRGQDVALRCDPISGHVSLFWYQQALGQGPEFLTYFQNEAQLDKSGLPSDRFFAERPEGSVSTLKIQRTQQEDSAVYLCASSLAKVGGGYTFGSGTRLTVV.

This clone showed up just a few times. In DNA, the CDR3 is TGTGCCAGCAGCGTAGATGGGACAGGTTATGAAAAACTGTTTTTT. It specifies CASSVDGTGYEKLFF. The rearrangement links TRBV9 to TRBJ1-4; 8 positions agree with TRBD1. The CDR3 consists of 15 residues. CDR1 is SGDLS and CDR2 is YYNGEE in the germline V gene. J lost 6 bases, V lost 0 bases, and 4 bases had no gene match.